This T cell receptor (beta chain) appears in the sequencing data of a study of blood T cell repertoires in COVID-19. The overall study: The United States, Italy and Spain supplied acute and convalescent COVID-19 samples. In each case, the material was cDNA or gDNA derived from T cells, B-cell-depleted T cells, or PBMCs.

Per germline, CDR1 GTSNPN and CDR2 SVGIG (reference sequence). CDR3 length: 14 amino acids. J was trimmed by 5 bases and V by 1 base; bases with no gene match: 8. Per the authors' pipeline: Amplified reference gene primers provided the basis for estimating nucleated cell counts. Libraries were prepared by immunoSEQ multiplex PCR; TCRdb keeps only in-frame clonotypes and omits some of them. V, J and clone size derive from that table, while D and trimming were established from the DNA sequence. The table has about 110,000 clones, more than 70% seen once. The rearrangement joins TRBV30 to TRBJ2-7; 7 bases map to TRBD1. The sequence was obtained from a man aged 45-60 years with active or convalescent COVID-19. What was sequenced was peripheral blood. CDR3 nucleotides: TGTGCCTGGAGTGGTGGCAGGGGGTACGACGAGCAGTACTTC. It specifies CAWSGGRGYDEQYF.